Listed here is a single TCR beta chain. Its antigen is not yet known. The junction does not match germline at one end; this may be a read error. The sample is drawn from a study of blood T cells in healthy people across ages (dated by TCRdb to about 2015). About the study as a whole: Template switching captured roughly one uniquely barcoded TCR beta cDNA molecule per two T cells in model experiments. For two donors (one aged 18 to 30 and one aged 80 or older), the study analyzed two additional independent replicas of 1 million unique cDNA reads from the same blood draw. To avoid experimental bias, donors of different ages were randomly spread across the sequencing lanes. The donors were divided into four age groups: young (average around 16 years), middle-aged (under 40), aged (approximately 64) and long-lived (about 80). To track age-related changes in TCR beta repertoire diversity, the study relied on deep sequencing normalized with unique cDNA molecular identifiers. Overall study outcomes, separate from this receptor: Estimates of total diversity based on one million sequenced T cells were regarded as lower bounds and as underestimates. Bulk unsorted PBMC profiling prevented conclusive comparison of naive and antigen-experienced compartments. The long-lived group showed more naive CD4+ T cells, fewer expanded clones and increased TCR diversity than the aged group, suggesting age selection. The CMV infection status of donors was not known, potentially confounding age-related changes in expanded clonotypes. Observed TCR beta diversity per million T cells fell roughly linearly with age, and a significant reduction was already apparent by age approximately 41. Observed TCR beta diversity correlated strongly with the percentage of naive T cells measured by flow cytometry.

The CDR3 contains 13 residues, cysteine and phenylalanine counted. Only the CDR3 region is kept as DNA, spanning 39 bases read in frame from base 1. From a lookup of the germline V gene, CDR1 and CDR2 are SNHLY and FYNNEI. Systemically healthy Caucasian individuals from Russia, approximately 39 in total and aged 6 to 90 years, were included as donors. Each donor gave approximately 10 milliliters of peripheral blood, collected into EDTA-treated Vacutainer tubes. Ficoll-Paque density-gradient centrifugation was used to isolate PBMCs, with at least 7 million per sample. Trizol reagent was used to extract total RNA from the PBMCs, yielding at least 5.5 micrograms per sample. For every donor, flow cytometry on a PBMC aliquot measured the percentage of naive CD45RAhigh/CD27high T cells. Library preparation was by 5' RACE. Sequencing took place on an Illumina HiSeq 2500. A second PCR of roughly 7 to 12 cycles was run with a J-beta primer mix and a sample-barcoded 5' primer. A unique molecular identifier was introduced onto each TCR beta cDNA molecule by a template-switch 5' adaptor carrying 12 random nucleotides. At least 2.5 million CDR3-containing paired-end reads were obtained from each sample. All of the RNA was converted into first-strand cDNA using the Mint cDNA synthesis kit, with a TRBC-specific oligonucleotide serving as the primer. Following uracil-DNA glycosylase treatment, a first 18-cycle PCR with universal primers M1SS and BC2_uni_R was performed on all cDNA. In the paper's pipeline: Each sample was normalized by randomly selecting 1 million high-quality reads, each carrying a distinct molecular identifier. Reads with shared molecular identifiers were discarded instead of being binned into consensus sequences. MiTCR, with a Q25 quality threshold and the strictest error-elimination algorithm, was used for CDR3 identification, clonotype clustering and error correction. A nonparametric unseen species model using Euler transformation provided a lower-bound estimate of total TCR beta diversity. The public sequencing data were trimmed at Q25 with fastp and processed into clonotypes with MiXCR by TCRdb, which kept only in-frame beta chains. Each CDR3 protein gets just one entry, which takes the most common genes and DNA from the rows behind it. These V and J calls are TCRdb output, not the study's own analysis. For this sample there are over 1.5 million distinct CDR3 sequences; less than 50% appear just once. The ten top clones hold less than 2.5% of the sample.

The V and J genes are TRBV2 and TRBJ1-2, with a weak D call of TRBD1 (5 bases match). Sequenced: blood. The receptor was derived from a woman between 35 and 50 years old in good health. The DNA reads TGTGCCAGCAGATCCGGGGGGAGCTATGGTTACACCTTC. This sequence encodes CASRSGGSYGYTF.